This T cell receptor beta chain was captured in a study of regulatory T cells in long-lasting Graves disease. Study-wide results and caveats: Patients whose Graves' disease persisted exhibited lower TCR diversity than those newly diagnosed.

Described time point: newly diagnosed GD, antithyroid drugs for less than 3 months. Generation of the TCR library employed RNA extracted from PBMCs. Turning to this clonotype: What it binds is unknown. A clone one base away is much larger, so this may be a read error.

The CDR3 has 13 residues. J was trimmed by 5 bases and V by 6 bases; bases with no gene match: 0. Combining iRepertoire HTBI primers with Arm-PCR of CDR3 regions, the authors built TCR beta libraries. TCRdb re-called the multiplex PCR reads with MiXCR, one entry per CDR3 protein. The sample holds 440,000 or so distinct CDR3 sequences; 14% to 15% are singletons and the top ten take 15% to 20%. The same data also contributed to another study, on T cells in Graves' hyperthyroidism and ophthalmopathy.

The chain couples TRBV12-3 or TRBV12-4 to TRBJ2-1; 11 bases agree with TRBD2. The TCR originated in a woman between 25 and 40 years old with Graves disease. The sequencing used peripheral blood mononuclear cells (PBMCs), collected at new diagnosis, from a patient treated with antithyroid drugs. In DNA, the CDR3 is TGTGCCAGCAGGACTAGCGGGAACAATGAGCAGTTCTTC. Translated, it gives CASRTSGNNEQFF.